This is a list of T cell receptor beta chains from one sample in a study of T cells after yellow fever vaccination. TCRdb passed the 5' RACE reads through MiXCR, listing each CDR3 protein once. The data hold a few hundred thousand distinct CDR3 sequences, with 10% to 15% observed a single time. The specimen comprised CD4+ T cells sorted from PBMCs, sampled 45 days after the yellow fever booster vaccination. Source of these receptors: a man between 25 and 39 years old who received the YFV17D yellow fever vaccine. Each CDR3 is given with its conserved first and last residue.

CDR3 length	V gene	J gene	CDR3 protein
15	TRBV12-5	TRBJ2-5	CASGLGGGGQETQYF
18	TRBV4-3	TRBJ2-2	CASSQSGRSSLNTGELFF
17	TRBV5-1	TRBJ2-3	CASSLVAGVGVGDTQYF
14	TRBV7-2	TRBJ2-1	CASTARQGNNEQFF
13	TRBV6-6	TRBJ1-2	CASSLGRVGGYTF
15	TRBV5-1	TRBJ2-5	CASSPEDSVDGTQYF
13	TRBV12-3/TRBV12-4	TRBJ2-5	CASSLFGPETQYF
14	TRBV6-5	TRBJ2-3	CASSYREGTDTQYF
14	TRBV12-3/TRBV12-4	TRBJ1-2	CASSRLDRGYGYTF
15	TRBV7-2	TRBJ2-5	CASSSSGGSRETQYF
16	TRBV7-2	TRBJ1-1	CASSITTGTQNTEAFF
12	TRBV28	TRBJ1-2	CASSLRGYGYTF
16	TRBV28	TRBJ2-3	CASSSHRGFYTDTQYF
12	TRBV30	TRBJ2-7	CAWRLTGYEQYF
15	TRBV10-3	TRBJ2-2	CATSTGTGDTGELFF
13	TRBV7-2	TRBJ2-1	CASSQASGPEQFF
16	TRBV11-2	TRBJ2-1	CASSSPTVMLGVEQFF
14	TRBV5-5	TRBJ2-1	CASSLAGQYNEQFF
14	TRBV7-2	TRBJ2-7	CASTPGGGPREQYF
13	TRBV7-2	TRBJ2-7	CASSQDSTYEQYF
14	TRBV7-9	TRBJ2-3	CASSQGERWDTQYF
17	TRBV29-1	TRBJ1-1	CSVLRQAAISENTEAFF
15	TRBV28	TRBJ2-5	CASSSSPGAWKTQYF
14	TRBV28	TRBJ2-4	CASSTTSVENIQYF
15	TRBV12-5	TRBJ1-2	CASGPGTGGSRGYTF
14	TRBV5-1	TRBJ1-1	CASSQERLTGKAFF
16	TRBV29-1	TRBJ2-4	CSVEEEGAGRWVIQYF
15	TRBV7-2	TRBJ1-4	CASSLSVATNEKLFF
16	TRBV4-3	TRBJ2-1	CASSQLLAASYNEQFF
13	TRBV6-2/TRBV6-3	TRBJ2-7	CASIGQNTYEQYF
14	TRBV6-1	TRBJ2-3	CASSSPTETDTQYF
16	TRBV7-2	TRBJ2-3	CASSPRLISSTDTQYF
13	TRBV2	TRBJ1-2	CASSADSNYGYTF
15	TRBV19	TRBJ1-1	CASYQSFEGNTEAFF
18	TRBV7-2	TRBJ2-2	CASSLRPSGRGNTGELFF
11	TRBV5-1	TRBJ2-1	CASSVAVEQFF
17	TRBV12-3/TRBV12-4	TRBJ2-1	CASSSLIRMSSYNEQFF
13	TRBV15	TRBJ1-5	CATKQGSNQPQHF
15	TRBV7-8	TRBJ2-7	CASSLEVGQSHEQYF
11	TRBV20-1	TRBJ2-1	CSAEGEERRVF
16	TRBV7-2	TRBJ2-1	CASSSQPPGLQGEQFF
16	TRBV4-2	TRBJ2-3	CASSQTGASGTNTQYF
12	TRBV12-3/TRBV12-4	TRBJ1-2	CVSSLGAYGYTF
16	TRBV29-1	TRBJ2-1	CSVEFGHSSNYNEQFF
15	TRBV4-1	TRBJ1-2	CASSQDILPNYGYTF
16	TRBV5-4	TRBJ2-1	CASSGTGTSGMYEQFF
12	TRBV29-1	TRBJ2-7	CSVDQGPYEQYF